This T cell receptor beta chain stems from a study of blood T cell repertoires in COVID-19. Across the study: The study drew acute and convalescent COVID-19 samples from the United States, Italy and Spain. PBMCs, B-cell-depleted T cells, or T cells provided the cDNA or gDNA that made up the material.

Per the original methods: Reference gene primers were amplified, and this amplification served to estimate nucleated cell counts. Libraries were prepared by immunoSEQ multiplex PCR; TCRdb keeps only in-frame clonotypes and omits some of them. The V and J calls and clone size are taken from that table; D and trimming were inferred from the DNA. The sample carries tens of thousands of clones, roughly 83% recorded once. CDR3 length: 16 amino acids. CDR1 SEHNR and CDR2 FQNEAQ come from the germline V gene (reference sequence). Losses at the gene ends were 0 bases for V and 4 bases for J; bases not matched to a gene: 5.

The receptor was derived from a human donor in a cohort sampled during active COVID-19. This chain links TRBV7-9 with TRBJ2-3, with 9 bases fitting TRBD2. Material for sequencing was peripheral blood. CDR3: CASSLALAGLADTQYF. The CDR3, as DNA: TGTGCCAGCAGCTTAGCGCTAGCGGGGCTCGCAGATACGCAGTATTTT.